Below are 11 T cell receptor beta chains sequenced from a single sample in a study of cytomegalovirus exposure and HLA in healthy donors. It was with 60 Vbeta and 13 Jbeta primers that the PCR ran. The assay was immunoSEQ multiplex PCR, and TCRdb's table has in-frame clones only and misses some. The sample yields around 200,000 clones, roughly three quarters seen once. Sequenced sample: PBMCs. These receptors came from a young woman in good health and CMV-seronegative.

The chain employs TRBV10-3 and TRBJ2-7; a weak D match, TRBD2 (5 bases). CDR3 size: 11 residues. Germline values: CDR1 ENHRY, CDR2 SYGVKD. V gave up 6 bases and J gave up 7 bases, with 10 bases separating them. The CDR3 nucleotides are TGTGCCATCAGCCGCGGGTGGGAGCAGTACTTC. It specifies CAISRGWEQYF.

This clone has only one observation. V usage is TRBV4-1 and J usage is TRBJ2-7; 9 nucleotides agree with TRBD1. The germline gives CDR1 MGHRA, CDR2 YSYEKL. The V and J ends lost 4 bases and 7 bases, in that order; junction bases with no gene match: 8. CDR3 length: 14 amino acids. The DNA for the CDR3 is TGCGCCAGCAGCCCCGGGACAGGGATTGGGGAGCAGTACTTC. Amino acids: CASSPGTGIGEQYF.

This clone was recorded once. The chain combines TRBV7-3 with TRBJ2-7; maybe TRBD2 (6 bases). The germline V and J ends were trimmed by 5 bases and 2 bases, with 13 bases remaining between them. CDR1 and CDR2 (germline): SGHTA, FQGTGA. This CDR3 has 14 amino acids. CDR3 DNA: TGTGCCAGCAGCCCATCGCCGGGGGCCTACGAGCAGTACTTC. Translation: CASSPSPGAYEQYF. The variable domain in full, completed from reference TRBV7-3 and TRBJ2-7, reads GAGVSQTPSNKVTEKGKYVELRCDPISGHTALYWYRQSLGQGPEFLIYFQGTGAADDSGLPNDRFFAVRPEGSVSTLKIQRTERGDSAVYLCASSPSPGAYEQYFGPGTRLTVT.

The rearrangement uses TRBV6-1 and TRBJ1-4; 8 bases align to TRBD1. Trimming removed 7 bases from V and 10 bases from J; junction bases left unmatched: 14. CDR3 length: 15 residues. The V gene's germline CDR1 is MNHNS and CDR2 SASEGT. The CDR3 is CASTKGQAPLGKLFF. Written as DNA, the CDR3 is TGTGCCAGCACCAAGGGACAGGCGCCCTTGGGAAAACTGTTTTTT.

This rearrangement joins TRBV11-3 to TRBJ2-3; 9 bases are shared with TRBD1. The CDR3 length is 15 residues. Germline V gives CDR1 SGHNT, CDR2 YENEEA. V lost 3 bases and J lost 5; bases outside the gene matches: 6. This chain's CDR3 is CASSFGDRGLDTQYF. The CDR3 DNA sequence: TGTGCCAGCAGCTTCGGAGACAGGGGGTTAGATACGCAGTATTTT.

The CDR3 protein is CASSITTGGFSPLHF. CDR3 nucleotide sequence: TGTGCCAGCTCTATCACGACAGGGGGTTTTTCACCCCTCCACTTT. J is TRBJ1-6 and V is TRBV27, with TRBD1 identical over 9 bases. J gave up 9 bases and V 8 bases, and 11 bases lay outside the gene matches. Germline values: CDR1 MNHEY, CDR2 SMNVEV (reference sequence). The CDR3 contains 15 residues.

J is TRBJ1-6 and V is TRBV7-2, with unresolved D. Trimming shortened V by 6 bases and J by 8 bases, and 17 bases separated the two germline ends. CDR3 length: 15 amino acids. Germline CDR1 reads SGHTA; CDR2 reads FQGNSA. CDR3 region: CASSYTGVEDSPLHF. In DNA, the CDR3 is TGTGCCAGCAGTTACACCGGAGTCGAGGATTCACCCCTCCACTTT.

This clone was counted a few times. The CDR3 here is CASSLAADRLNQPQHF. For the CDR3, the DNA is TGTGCCAGCAGCTTGGCCGCTGACAGGCTCAATCAGCCCCAGCATTTT. The chain uses TRBV5-8 and TRBJ1-5; D may be TRBD1 (6 bases). The CDR3 loop spans 16 amino acids. V was trimmed by 0 bases and J by 3 bases, leaving 13 bases between them. Germline values: CDR1 SGHTS, CDR2 YDEGEE.

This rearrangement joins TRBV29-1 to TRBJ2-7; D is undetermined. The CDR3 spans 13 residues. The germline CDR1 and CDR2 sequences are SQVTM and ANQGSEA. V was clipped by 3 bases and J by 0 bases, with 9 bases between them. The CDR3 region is CSVEALSSYEQYF. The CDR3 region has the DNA TGCAGCGTTGAGGCATTAAGCTCCTACGAGCAGTACTTC.

Here the CDR3 DNA reads TGTGCCAGTAGTACGGACAGGGAGGAGACCCAGTACTTC. The encoded protein is CASSTDREETQYF. The chain links TRBV19 to TRBJ2-5; 8 bases fit TRBD1. This CDR3 is built from 13 residues. The germline gives CDR1 LNHDA, CDR2 SQIVND (reference sequence). V trimming: 4 bases; J trimming: 5 bases; junction bases outside the gene matches: 3.

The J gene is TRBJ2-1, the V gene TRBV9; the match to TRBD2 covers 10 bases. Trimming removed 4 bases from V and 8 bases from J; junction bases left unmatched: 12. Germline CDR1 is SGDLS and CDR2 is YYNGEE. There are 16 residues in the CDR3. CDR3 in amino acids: CASSILASGGVDEQFF. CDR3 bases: TGTGCCAGCAGCATATTGGCTAGCGGGGGCGTCGATGAGCAGTTCTTC. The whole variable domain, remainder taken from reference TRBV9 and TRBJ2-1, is DSGVTQTPKHLITATGQRVTLRCSPRSGDLSVYWYQQSLDQGLQFLIQYYNGEERAKGNILERFSAQQFPDLHSELNLSSLELGDSALYFCASSILASGGVDEQFFGPGTRLTVL.